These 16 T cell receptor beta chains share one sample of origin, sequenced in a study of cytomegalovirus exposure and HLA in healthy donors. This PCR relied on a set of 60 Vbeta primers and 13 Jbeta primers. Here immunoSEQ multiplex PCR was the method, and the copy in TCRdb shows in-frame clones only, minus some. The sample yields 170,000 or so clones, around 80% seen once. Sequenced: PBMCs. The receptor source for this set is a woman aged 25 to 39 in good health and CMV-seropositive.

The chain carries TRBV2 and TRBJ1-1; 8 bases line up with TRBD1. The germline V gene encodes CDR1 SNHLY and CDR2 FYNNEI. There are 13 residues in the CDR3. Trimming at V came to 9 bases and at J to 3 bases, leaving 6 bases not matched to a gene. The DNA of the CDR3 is TGTGCCAGAAGGACAGGGAAGGACACTGAAGCTTTCTTT. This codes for CARRTGKDTEAFF.

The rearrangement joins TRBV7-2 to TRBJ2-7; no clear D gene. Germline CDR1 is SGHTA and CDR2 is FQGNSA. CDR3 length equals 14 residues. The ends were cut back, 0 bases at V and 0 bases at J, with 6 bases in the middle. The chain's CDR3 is CASSLAADSYEQYF. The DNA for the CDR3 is TGTGCCAGCAGCTTAGCGGCTGACTCCTACGAGCAGTACTTC.

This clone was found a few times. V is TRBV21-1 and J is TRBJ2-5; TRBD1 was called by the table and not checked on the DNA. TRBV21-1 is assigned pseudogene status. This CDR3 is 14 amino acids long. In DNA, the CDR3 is TGTGCCAGCAGCACCGCTGACAGGGAAGAGACCCAGTACTTC. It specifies CASSTADREETQYF.

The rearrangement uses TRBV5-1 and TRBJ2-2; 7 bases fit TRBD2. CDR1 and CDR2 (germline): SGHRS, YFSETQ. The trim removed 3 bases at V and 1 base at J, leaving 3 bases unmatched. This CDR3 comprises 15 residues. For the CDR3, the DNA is TGCGCCAGCAGCTCCGGCGGGGGGAACACCGGGGAGCTGTTTTTT. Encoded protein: CASSSGGGNTGELFF.

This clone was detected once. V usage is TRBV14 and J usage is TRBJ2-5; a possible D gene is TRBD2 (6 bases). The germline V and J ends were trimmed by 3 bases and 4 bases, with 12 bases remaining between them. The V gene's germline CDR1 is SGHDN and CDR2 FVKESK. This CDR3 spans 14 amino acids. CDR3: CASSHREWGETQYF. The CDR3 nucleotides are TGTGCCAGCAGCCACCGGGAGTGGGGAGAGACCCAGTACTTC.

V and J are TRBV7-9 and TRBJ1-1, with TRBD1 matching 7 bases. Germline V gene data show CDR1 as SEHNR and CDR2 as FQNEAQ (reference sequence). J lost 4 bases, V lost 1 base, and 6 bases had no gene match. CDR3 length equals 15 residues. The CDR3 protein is CASSLEGQISTEAFF. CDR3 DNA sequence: TGTGCCAGCAGCTTAGAGGGACAGATTTCCACTGAAGCTTTCTTT.

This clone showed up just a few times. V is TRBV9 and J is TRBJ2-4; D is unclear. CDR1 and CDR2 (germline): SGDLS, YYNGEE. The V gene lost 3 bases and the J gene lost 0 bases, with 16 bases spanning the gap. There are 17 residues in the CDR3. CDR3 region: CASSASVFWLAKNIQYF. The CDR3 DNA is TGTGCCAGCAGCGCCTCTGTATTTTGGCTAGCCAAAAACATTCAGTACTTC.

DNA for the CDR3: TGTGCCAGCAGCTTTAGACAGGGGGCGGGCACCGGGGAGCTGTTTTTT. This gives the protein CASSFRQGAGTGELFF. The gene calls are TRBV5-4 and TRBJ2-2; 10 nucleotides align to TRBD1. The CDR3 runs 16 residues. Trimming at V came to 2 bases and at J to 4 bases, leaving 5 bases not matched to a gene. CDR1 SGHNT and CDR2 YYREEE come from the germline V gene (reference sequence).

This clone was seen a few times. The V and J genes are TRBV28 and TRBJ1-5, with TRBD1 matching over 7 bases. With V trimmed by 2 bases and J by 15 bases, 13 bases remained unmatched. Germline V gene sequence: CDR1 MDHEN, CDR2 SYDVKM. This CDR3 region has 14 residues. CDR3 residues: CASSLGDRIQGWHF. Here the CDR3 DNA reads TGTGCCAGCAGTTTAGGGGACAGAATCCAAGGTTGGCATTTT. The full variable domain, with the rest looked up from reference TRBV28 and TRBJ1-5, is DVKVTQSSRYLVKRTGEKVFLECVQDMDHENMFWYRQDPGLGLRLIYFSYDVKMKEKGDIPEGYSVSREKKERFSLILESASTNQTSMYLCASSLGDRIQGWHFGDGTRLSIL.

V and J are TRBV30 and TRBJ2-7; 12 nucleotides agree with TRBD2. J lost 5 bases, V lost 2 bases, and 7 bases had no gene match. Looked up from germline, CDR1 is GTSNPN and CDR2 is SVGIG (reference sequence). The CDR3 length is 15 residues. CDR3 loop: CAWSSGLAGYNEQYF. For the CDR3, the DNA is TGTGCCTGGAGTTCCGGACTAGCGGGGTATAACGAGCAGTACTTC. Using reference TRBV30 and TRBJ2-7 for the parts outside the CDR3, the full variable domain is SQTIHQWPATLVQPVGSPLSLECTVEGTSNPNLYWYRQAAGRGLQLLFYSVGIGQISSEVPQNLSASRPQDRQFILSSKKLLLSDSGFYLCAWSSGLAGYNEQYFGPGTRLTVT.

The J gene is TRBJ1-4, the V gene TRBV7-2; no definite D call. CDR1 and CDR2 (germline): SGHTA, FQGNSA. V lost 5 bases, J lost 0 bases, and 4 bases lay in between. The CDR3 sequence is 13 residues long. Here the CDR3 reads CASSTATNEKLFF. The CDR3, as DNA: TGTGCCAGCAGCACTGCAACTAATGAAAAACTGTTTTTT.

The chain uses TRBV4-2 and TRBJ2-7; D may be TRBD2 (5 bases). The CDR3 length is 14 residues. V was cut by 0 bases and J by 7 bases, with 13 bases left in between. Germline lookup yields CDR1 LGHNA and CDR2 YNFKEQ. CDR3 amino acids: CASSQDSGTGEQYF. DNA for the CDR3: TGTGCCAGCAGCCAAGATTCCGGTACGGGGGAGCAGTACTTC.

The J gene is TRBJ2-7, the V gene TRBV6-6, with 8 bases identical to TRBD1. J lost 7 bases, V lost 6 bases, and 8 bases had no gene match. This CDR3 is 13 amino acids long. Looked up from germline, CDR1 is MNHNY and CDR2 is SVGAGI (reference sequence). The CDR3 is CASSSQGALEQYF. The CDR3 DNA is TGTGCCAGCAGCTCGCAGGGGGCACTTGAGCAGTACTTC.

CDR3 DNA: TGCGCCAGCAGCAGGGGACAGGGGGTCGACTATGGCTACACCTTC. It translates to CASSRGQGVDYGYTF. V is TRBV5-1 and J is TRBJ1-2; TRBD1 matches 11 bases. The CDR3 loop spans 15 amino acids. V gave up 4 bases and J gave up 3 bases; unmatched junction bases: 5. CDR1 and CDR2 (germline): SGHRS, YFSETQ.

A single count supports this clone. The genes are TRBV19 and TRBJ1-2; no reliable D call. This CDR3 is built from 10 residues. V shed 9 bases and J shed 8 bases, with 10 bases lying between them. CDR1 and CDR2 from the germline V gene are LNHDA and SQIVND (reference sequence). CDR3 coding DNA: TGTGCCAGCTCCTCCGAGGGCTACACCTTC. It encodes CASSSEGYTF.

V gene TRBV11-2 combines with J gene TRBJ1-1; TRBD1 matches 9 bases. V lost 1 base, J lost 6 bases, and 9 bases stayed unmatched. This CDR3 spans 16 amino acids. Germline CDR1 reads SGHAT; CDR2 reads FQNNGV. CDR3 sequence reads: CASSLGAGQGRPEAFF. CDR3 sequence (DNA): TGTGCCAGCAGCTTAGGGGCGGGACAGGGAAGGCCTGAAGCTTTCTTT.